One and the same sample provided the 26 T cell receptor beta chains below, sequenced in a study of T cell responses to AZD1222 COVID-19 vaccine. Profiling relied on immunoSEQ multiplex PCR, and the TCRdb table lists in-frame clones only, not all of them. The table has 150,000 to 200,000 clones, around 92% seen once. The source material was peripheral blood, sampled on day 0 of AZD1222 vaccination. Source of these receptors: an adult in good health.

The chain has TRBV30 and TRBJ1-1; 7 bases line up with TRBD1. CDR3 length: 14 residues. With 3 bases clipped from V and 3 bases from J, the junction kept 7 bases outside the gene matches. Germline loops: CDR1 GTSNPN, CDR2 SVGIG (reference sequence). The CDR3 protein is CAWSRTGGYTEAFF. CDR3 sequence (DNA): TGTGCCTGGAGCAGGACAGGAGGGTACACTGAAGCTTTCTTT.

The gene calls are TRBV5-1 and TRBJ2-2; D unresolved. This CDR3 has 15 amino acids. Germline V lookup: CDR1 SGHRS, CDR2 YFSETQ. Trimming cost V 0 bases and J 2 bases, with 8 bases left between them. The CDR3 DNA follows: TGCGCCAGCAGCTTGGCGACGGTTAACACCGGGGAGCTGTTTTTT. It specifies CASSLATVNTGELFF.

The chain recombines TRBV27 with TRBJ1-4; TRBD1 matches 8 bases. The V segment lost 5 bases and the J segment 8 bases; nucleotides outside the gene matches: 13. Germline loops: CDR1 MNHEY, CDR2 SMNVEV (reference sequence). This CDR3 contains 16 residues. Here the CDR3 reads CASSKFTQGEGEKLFF. The CDR3 bases are TGTGCCAGCAGTAAATTTACACAGGGGGAAGGGGAAAAACTGTTTTTT.

The chain couples TRBV5-5 to TRBJ1-2; D ambiguous. The CDR3 contains 13 residues. The V gene lost 2 bases and the J gene lost 2 bases, with 7 bases spanning the gap. Per germline, CDR1 SGHKS and CDR2 YYEKEE (reference sequence). The DNA for the CDR3 is TGTGCCAGCAGCTTCGGAGGAAACTATGGCTACACCTTC. This encodes CASSFGGNYGYTF.

The chain employs TRBV4-1 and TRBJ2-2; 7 bases are shared with TRBD1. The ends lost 1 base at V and 1 base at J; junction bases unmatched: 12. Germline V lookup: CDR1 MGHRA, CDR2 YSYEKL. The CDR3 length is 19 residues. The CDR3 DNA sequence: TGCGCCAGCAGCCAAGCTACCCGCGACAGGGAAAGGAACACCGGGGAGCTGTTTTTT. Its protein is CASSQATRDRERNTGELFF.

The chain has TRBV27 and TRBJ1-1; no definite D call. V shed 7 bases and J shed 6 bases, with 24 bases lying between them. The CDR3 consists of 16 residues. Germline CDR1 is MNHEY and CDR2 is SMNVEV (reference sequence). This CDR3 reads CASTTRGEGRLSEAFF. The DNA for the CDR3 is TGTGCCAGCACCACCCGTGGGGAAGGCCGTCTGTCTGAAGCTTTCTTT.

The V and J genes are TRBV19 and TRBJ1-5, with D possibly TRBD1 on 5 matching bases. CDR3 length: 18 residues. Trimming pared 9 bases from V and 0 bases from J, leaving 24 bases between. Germline V gene data show CDR1 as LNHDA and CDR2 as SQIVND (reference sequence). CDR3 loop: CASLFGASGGYSNQPQHF. CDR3 coding DNA: TGTGCCAGCCTATTTGGGGCATCGGGAGGCTATAGCAATCAGCCCCAGCATTTT.

Turning to this clone: This same CDR3 is encoded by further DNA sequences in the sample. The J gene is TRBJ2-5, the V gene TRBV5-1; no firm D call. The V and J ends lost 0 bases and 0 bases respectively, with 6 bases between them. CDR1 is SGHRS, CDR2 YFSETQ, per germline. The CDR3 has 14 amino acids. CDR3 sequence reads: CASSLGRYQETQYF. Written as DNA, the CDR3 is TGCGCCAGCAGCTTGGGACGGTACCAAGAGACCCAGTACTTC.

In the case of this clone: The same CDR3 is also encoded by other DNA sequences in this sample. The V call is TRBV2, the J call TRBJ1-2; D is unresolved. CDR3 size: 12 residues. The V and J ends lost 1 base and 4 bases respectively, with 4 bases between them. Germline lookup yields CDR1 SNHLY and CDR2 FYNNEI. The CDR3 region is CASSEDSYGYTF. The CDR3 bases are TGTGCCAGCAGTGAAGACAGCTATGGCTACACCTTC.

This chain connects TRBV28 to TRBJ2-4, with D possibly matching TRBD1 (6 bases). Germline loops: CDR1 MDHEN, CDR2 SYDVKM. Trimming shortened V by 6 bases and J by 1 base, and 19 bases separated the two germline ends. CDR3 length: 17 residues. The CDR3 region is CASRPDRTLLAKNIQYF. As DNA, the CDR3 is TGTGCCAGCAGACCAGACAGGACCCTGTTGGCCAAAAACATTCAGTACTTC.

This chain joins TRBV12-3 or TRBV12-4 and TRBJ1-5; no firm D call. The CDR3 length is 11 residues. The ends were cut back, 5 bases at V and 11 bases at J, with 10 bases in the middle. The CDR3 sequence: CASSAYGAQHF. CDR3 nucleotide sequence: TGTGCCAGCAGTGCATACGGAGCCCAGCATTTT.

The rearrangement links TRBV12-3 or TRBV12-4 to TRBJ1-2, with 8 bases identical to TRBD1. Trimming took 5 bases from V and 9 from J; bases not matched to a gene: 5. The CDR3 consists of 12 residues. This chain's CDR3 is CASSLRDRSYTF. CDR3 nucleotides: TGTGCCAGCAGTCTCCGGGACAGGAGCTACACCTTC.

The chain couples TRBV6-5 to TRBJ1-1, with D unresolved. Germline V lookup: CDR1 MNHEY, CDR2 SVGAGI. The CDR3 covers 12 residues. The V and J ends lost 6 bases and 6 bases respectively, with 11 bases between them. The CDR3 DNA follows: TGTGCCAGCAGCTCATCCGGGGCTGAAGCTTTCTTT. Translation gives CASSSSGAEAFF.

This sequence joins TRBV9 and TRBJ2-3, with 11 bases lining up with TRBD2. The CDR3 totals 17 residues. V shed 2 bases and J 2 bases; nucleotides not matched to a gene: 7. Per the germline V gene, CDR1 is SGDLS and CDR2 is YYNGEE. The DNA of the CDR3 is TGTGCCAGCAGCGTCCTATCTAGCGGGGGGACCACAGATACGCAGTATTTT. As protein: CASSVLSSGGTTDTQYF.

This clone occurred once. V and J are TRBV5-1 and TRBJ1-3; perhaps TRBD1 as D (5 bases). V was trimmed by 4 bases and J by 0 bases, leaving 14 bases between them. Germline CDR1 SGHRS, CDR2 YFSETQ. The CDR3 covers 16 residues. DNA for the CDR3: TGCGCCAGCAGCCCGGGACTCCCGGACTCTGGAAACACCATATATTTT. The encoded protein is CASSPGLPDSGNTIYF.

The chain is built from TRBV5-6 and TRBJ1-1; D unclear. Germline V CDR1 and CDR2: SGHDT, YYEEEE. V lost 1 base, J lost 8 bases, and 12 bases lay in between. The CDR3 length is 13 residues. CDR3 protein: CASSLIVSVEAFF. The CDR3 DNA reads as TGTGCCAGCAGCTTGATTGTTTCGGTCGAAGCTTTCTTT.

The rearrangement uses TRBV4-1 and TRBJ2-7, with D maybe TRBD2 (5 bases). Germline values: CDR1 MGHRA, CDR2 YSYEKL. V lost 4 bases to trimming and J lost 2 bases, with 12 bases between them. CDR3 size: 14 residues. Here the CDR3 DNA reads TGCGCCAGCAGCCCAAGGACTGGGACCTACGAGCAGTACTTC. Translated, it gives CASSPRTGTYEQYF.

The genes are TRBV10-1 and TRBJ1-2, with D hard to call. V gave up 8 bases and J gave up 6 bases, with 10 bases separating them. Germline V gene data show CDR1 as WNHNN and CDR2 as SYGVQD (reference sequence). The CDR3 extends over 11 amino acids. The CDR3 nucleotides are TGCGCCAGCCTAGTTGGTAATGGCTACACCTTC. Protein product: CASLVGNGYTF.

The gene calls are TRBV27 and TRBJ2-1; 9 bases map to TRBD2. The CDR3 has 15 residues. J gave up 7 bases and V 0 bases, and 4 bases lay outside the gene matches. From germline, CDR1 is MNHEY and CDR2 SMNVEV (reference sequence). In DNA form, the CDR3 reads TGTGCCAGCAGTTTATCCGCCGCGGGGGGGAATGAGCAGTTCTTC. Translating gives CASSLSAAGGNEQFF.

The chain couples TRBV2 to TRBJ1-6, with unresolved D. CDR1 is SNHLY and CDR2 is FYNNEI in the germline V gene. This CDR3 spans 14 amino acids. V shed 4 bases and J shed 9 bases, with 13 bases lying between them. CDR3 nucleotides: TGTGCCAGCAGTGGTACAGCGGGTAGTTCACCCCTCCACTTT. This encodes CASSGTAGSSPLHF.

The rearrangement uses TRBV12-5 and TRBJ1-1; D gene ambiguous. V was shortened by 3 bases and J by 2 bases, with 7 bases between the two germline ends. Germline values: CDR1 LGHNT, CDR2 FRNRAP. The CDR3 is 13 residues long. The CDR3 sequence: CASGFETNTEAFF. The CDR3 coding sequence is TGTGCTAGTGGTTTTGAAACAAACACTGAAGCTTTCTTT.

V is TRBV7-7 and J is TRBJ2-2; 10 bases line up with TRBD1. The CDR3 contains 15 residues. Per germline, CDR1 SSHAT and CDR2 FNYEAQ (reference sequence). V gave up 5 bases and J gave up 6 bases; unmatched junction bases: 6. The CDR3 loop is CASSAGTGVAGELFF. The CDR3 bases are TGTGCCAGCAGCGCCGGGACAGGGGTAGCCGGGGAGCTGTTTTTT.

This chain uses TRBV2 with TRBJ1-4; 7 nucleotides line up with TRBD1. This CDR3 comprises 16 residues. V dropped 5 bases and J dropped 4; count of bases not matched to a gene: 10. Germline CDR1 SNHLY, CDR2 FYNNEI. CDR3 loop: CASSYMGQPFNEKLFF. The CDR3 DNA is TGTGCCAGCAGTTACATGGGACAGCCATTTAATGAAAAACTGTTTTTT.

The V gene is TRBV5-5, the J gene TRBJ2-3, with 10 nucleotides matching TRBD2. The CDR3 is 17 amino acids. Germline CDR1 is SGHKS and CDR2 is YYEKEE (reference sequence). V lost 4 bases and J lost 6; bases outside the gene matches: 14. The CDR3 is CASSPWGERGGRDTQYF. As DNA, the CDR3 is TGTGCCAGCAGCCCATGGGGTGAGCGGGGGGGCCGGGATACGCAGTATTTT.

This clone was recorded only once. The rearrangement uses TRBV27 and TRBJ2-2; D may be TRBD1 (6 bases). V gave up 4 bases and J gave up 2 bases, with 35 bases separating them. CDR3 length: 23 amino acids. Per germline, CDR1 MNHEY and CDR2 SMNVEV (reference sequence). The CDR3 coding sequence is TGTGCCAGCAGTTCACGCCTCGCTACCGGACAGTTCCCTAGCTCGCGAAACACCGGGGAGCTGTTTTTT. Amino acid sequence: CASSSRLATGQFPSSRNTGELFF.

The chain combines TRBV2 with TRBJ1-1, with a weak D call TRBD1 (6 bases). V gave up 7 bases and J gave up 1 base, with 13 bases separating them. Germline CDR1 and CDR2: SNHLY and FYNNEI. This CDR3 region has 14 residues. The CDR3: CASNIQGGNTEAFF. The CDR3 DNA follows: TGTGCCAGCAATATACAGGGTGGGAACACTGAAGCTTTCTTT.